This T cell receptor (beta chain) was sequenced during a study of T cell repertoires in cytomegalovirus infection. Study background: Indications came from public TCR beta signatures; they pointed to CMV infection and to a matching HLA type.

This clonotype was seen only a few times. Its antigen is not known. Per the germline V gene, CDR1 is SNHLY and CDR2 is FYNNEI. The CDR3 contains 15 residues. V lost 6 bases, J lost 5 bases, and 11 bases stayed unmatched. TCRdb reprocessed the reads with MiXCR, giving one entry per CDR3 protein. The profile shows some 350,000 distinct CDR3 sequences, around a sixth of them singletons. Whole-study results and caveats: Individuals carrying CMV plus the relevant HLA were identified by cumulative frequency of public TCR beta families. Dominating the ex vivo response were HLA-C-restricted CMV-specific TCR beta clonotypes.

The clonotype comes from a human donor in good health (CMV status not recorded). Some clones in this sample may be carry-over from other donors' samples. This sequence joins TRBV2 and TRBJ2-7, with 9 bases that match TRBD1. Material: PBMCs. The chain's CDR3 is CASSARGQGIDEQYF. Written as DNA, the CDR3 is TGTGCCAGCAGCGCCCGAGGACAGGGGATTGACGAGCAGTACTTC. Full variable domain (rest looked up from reference TRBV2 and TRBJ2-7): EPEVTQTPSHQVTQMGQEVILRCVPISNHLYFYWYRQILGQKVEFLVSFYNNEISEKSEIFDDQFSVERPDGSNFTLKIRSTKLEDSAMYFCASSARGQGIDEQYFGPGTRLTVT.